The 28 T cell receptor beta chains below come from one sample, sequenced in a study of vaccination effects on CD4 cells after COVID-19. These receptors' targets are unknown. Measured with immunoSEQ multiplex PCR; TCRdb has only the in-frame clones, and not every one. This sample has about 58,000 clones; around three quarters occur once, and the top ten carry roughly 3.2%. Following culture for more than 9 days, CD4+ T cells were isolated. The sequenced sample was CD4+ T cells from PBMCs cultured without peptide, obtained before COVID-19 vaccination. These receptors originate from a human donor who received a COVID-19 vaccine.

This rearrangement joins TRBV5-1 to TRBJ2-5, with D possibly being TRBD2 (6 bases). This CDR3 is built from 15 residues. The V gene lost 4 bases and the J gene lost 0 bases, with 13 bases spanning the gap. Germline V gene lookup returns CDR1 SGHRS and CDR2 YFSETQ. In DNA, the CDR3 is TGCGCCAGCAGCAACAAGAGACTAGACCAAGAGACCCAGTACTTC. Translating it yields CASSNKRLDQETQYF.

This clone has more than one count but fewer than ten. The V call is TRBV2, the J call TRBJ1-3; perhaps TRBD1 as D (5 bases). The CDR3 contains 14 residues. The V and J ends lost 4 bases and 2 bases respectively, with 9 bases between them. Germline CDR1 reads SNHLY; CDR2 reads FYNNEI. CDR3 in amino acids: CASSGAGTGNTIYF. CDR3 sequence (DNA): TGTGCCAGCAGTGGGGCAGGGACTGGAAACACCATATATTTT.

This clone was recorded once. V and J are TRBV25-1 and TRBJ2-1, with 8 bases matching TRBD2. Losses at the gene ends were 4 bases for V and 5 bases for J; bases not matched to a gene: 7. Germline loops: CDR1 MGHDK, CDR2 SYGVNS. The CDR3 is 15 amino acids. CDR3 residues: CASSVTGGPNNEQFF. In DNA, the CDR3 is TGTGCCAGCAGTGTGACGGGGGGGCCTAACAATGAGCAGTTCTTC.

V is TRBV18 and J is TRBJ1-3; 8 nucleotides align to TRBD1. V lost 4 bases, J lost 0 bases, and 5 bases stayed unmatched. CDR1 is KGHSH and CDR2 is LQKENI in the germline V gene. The CDR3 runs to 16 residues. The CDR3 loop is CASSHGQGPSGNTIYF. DNA of the CDR3: TGTGCCAGCTCACACGGACAGGGACCCTCTGGAAACACCATATATTTT.

This clone was seen a handful of times. This chain connects TRBV4-2 to TRBJ2-7; D possibly uses TRBD1 or TRBD2 (5 bases each). CDR1 is LGHNA and CDR2 is YNFKEQ in the germline V gene. The germline V and J ends were trimmed by 7 bases and 3 bases, with 16 bases remaining between them. The CDR3 is made up of 14 amino acids. The CDR3 nucleotides read TGTGCCAGCAACCCGGGACCGTCCCTCTACGAGCAGTACGTC. It is translated as CASNPGPSLYEQYV.

This rearrangement joins TRBV7-9 to TRBJ2-1; D not certain. Germline V CDR1 and CDR2: SEHNR, FQNEAQ (reference sequence). The CDR3 is 15 amino acids. Trimming pared 1 base from V and 0 bases from J, leaving 7 bases between. The CDR3: CASSLGHFSYNEQFF. Here the CDR3 DNA reads TGTGCCAGCAGCTTAGGACACTTCTCCTACAATGAGCAGTTCTTC.

The CDR3 sequence is CASSDREYGYTF. DNA of the CDR3: TGTGCCAGCAGTGACAGGGAATATGGCTACACCTTC. The chain has TRBV6-1 and TRBJ1-2; perhaps TRBD1 as D (5 bases). Germline V gene data show CDR1 as MNHNS and CDR2 as SASEGT. Deletions cut 3 bases from V and 5 bases from J, with 7 bases between. This CDR3 is 12 amino acids long.

This clone has only a few counts. V and J are TRBV9 and TRBJ1-1; 7 bases are a match to TRBD1. Germline-derived CDR1 and CDR2 are SGDLS and YYNGEE. V lost 0 bases to trimming and J lost 0 bases; unmatched junction nucleotides: 5. The CDR3 is 16 residues long. CDR3 in amino acids: CASSVDRTGLNTEAFF. CDR3 bases: TGTGCCAGCAGCGTAGATAGGACAGGCTTGAACACTGAAGCTTTCTTT.

The J gene is TRBJ2-3, the V gene TRBV12-5; 14 bases agree with TRBD2. Germline V CDR1 and CDR2: LGHNT, FRNRAP. The CDR3 runs 20 residues. V was clipped by 4 bases and J by 2 bases; unmatched bases: 14. In DNA form, the CDR3 reads TGTGCTAGTGGTTCGGGGACTAGCGGGGGCCCTTTCCGACTCACAGATACGCAGTATTTT. It specifies CASGSGTSGGPFRLTDTQYF.

This clone has a handful of counts. The genes are TRBV12-3 or TRBV12-4 and TRBJ1-1; D gene uncertain. The CDR3 sequence is 13 residues long. V shed 3 bases and J shed 1 base, with 6 bases lying between them. The CDR3 loop reads CASSLTRNTEAFF. The CDR3 region has the DNA TGTGCCAGCAGTTTGACGCGGAACACTGAAGCTTTCTTT.

The chain employs TRBV5-1 and TRBJ2-3, with D uncertain. CDR3 size: 13 residues. CDR1 SGHRS and CDR2 YFSETQ come from the germline V gene. V dropped 5 bases and J dropped 2 bases, with 9 bases sitting between them. CDR3 in DNA: TGCGCCAGCAGTCCTTCCTACACAGATACGCAGTATTTT. The encoded protein is CASSPSYTDTQYF.

This clone was counted between two and nine times. CDR3 bases: TGCGCCAGCTGCCGGGACGGGAATAATTCACCCCTCCACTTT. This translates into CASCRDGNNSPLHF. The chain couples TRBV4-1 to TRBJ1-6, with D tentatively TRBD1 (5 bases). The germline gives CDR1 MGHRA, CDR2 YSYEKL. The CDR3 length is 14 residues. Trimming pared 8 bases from V and 5 bases from J, leaving 13 bases between.

The V and J genes are TRBV6-1 and TRBJ1-2; D gene uncertain. CDR1 MNHNS and CDR2 SASEGT come from the germline V gene. V lost 3 bases, J lost 7 bases, and 12 bases lay in between. The length of the CDR3 is 13 residues. The CDR3 DNA sequence: TGTGCCAGCAGTGAGTACCGCGATACTGGCTACACCTTC. Translating it yields CASSEYRDTGYTF.

This chain joins TRBV7-2 and TRBJ2-5; 8 bases line up with TRBD2. The V gene end was trimmed by 5 bases and the J gene end by 1 base; junction bases not matched to a gene: 9. Germline V gene sequence: CDR1 SGHTA, CDR2 FQGNSA. The CDR3 has 16 amino acids. CDR3 protein: CASSANGGGLQETQYF. CDR3 coding DNA: TGTGCCAGCAGCGCAAACGGGGGGGGGCTCCAAGAGACCCAGTACTTC. Variable domain in full (rest from reference TRBV7-2 and TRBJ2-5): GAGVSQSPSNKVTEKGKDVELRCDPISGHTALYWYRQSLGQGLEFLIYFQGNSAPDKSGLPSDRFSAERTGGSVSTLTIQRTQQEDSAVYLCASSANGGGLQETQYFGPGTRLLVL.

In the case of this clone: The same CDR3 is also encoded by other DNA sequences in this sample. The V and J genes are TRBV18 and TRBJ2-2, with D unresolved. CDR1 is KGHSH, CDR2 LQKENI, per germline. Trimming removed 0 bases at V and 6 bases at J, with 8 bases between. The CDR3 has 14 residues. The CDR3 DNA reads as TGTGCCAGCTCACCACCGGGTCGGGCCGGGGAGCTGTTTTTT. Translation gives CASSPPGRAGELFF.

The table lists this clone with a count of one. The V and J genes are TRBV6-2 or TRBV6-3 and TRBJ2-3; TRBD2 matches at 7 bases. In germline, CDR1 is MNHEY, CDR2 SVGEGT. Trimming cost V 4 bases and J 0 bases; bases outside gene matches: 4. The CDR3 contains 15 residues. The CDR3, as DNA: TGTGCCAGCAGTTCTAGCGGCTCTAGCACAGATACGCAGTATTTT. It specifies CASSSSGSSTDTQYF.

The V and J genes are TRBV5-1 and TRBJ1-2; D perhaps matches TRBD1 (6 bases). The V end was cut by 4 bases, the J end by 11 bases, with 12 bases between. Germline-derived CDR1 and CDR2 are SGHRS and YFSETQ. This CDR3 region has 11 residues. The CDR3 sequence is CASSITGRYTF. The DNA for the CDR3 is TGCGCCAGCAGCATAACAGGGAGATACACCTTC.

The rearrangement joins TRBV5-1 to TRBJ1-6, with a weak D call TRBD1 (5 bases). The V end lost 0 bases, the J end lost 5 bases, and 15 bases lay between the germline ends. Per the germline V gene, CDR1 is SGHRS and CDR2 is YFSETQ. The CDR3 covers 17 residues. The CDR3 coding sequence is TGCGCCAGCAGCTTGGAGGTTTCCGGACACAATAATTCACCCCTCCACTTT. Amino acids: CASSLEVSGHNNSPLHF.

The rearrangement uses TRBV10-2 and TRBJ2-3; 10 bases align to TRBD2. Germline loops: CDR1 WSHSY, CDR2 SAAADI. V was pared by 6 bases and J by 0 bases, with 3 bases of the junction left unmatched. CDR3 length: 15 residues. CDR3 residues: CASSLAGVSTDTQYF. The CDR3 nucleotides are TGCGCCAGCAGCCTAGCGGGGGTTAGCACAGATACGCAGTATTTT.

This chain links TRBV18 with TRBJ2-5; D is undetermined. V lost 8 bases to trimming and J lost 1 base, with 5 bases between them. Germline values: CDR1 KGHSH, CDR2 LQKENI. The CDR3 has 11 amino acids. CDR3 in amino acids: CASGLQETQYF. The DNA for the CDR3 is TGTGCCAGCGGGCTCCAAGAGACCCAGTACTTC.

The chain combines TRBV5-6 with TRBJ2-3; D gene unclear. Trimming removed 0 bases from V and 4 bases from J, with 9 bases in between. Germline CDR1 is SGHDT and CDR2 is YYEEEE. This CDR3 has 14 amino acids. Here the CDR3 DNA reads TGTGCCAGCAGCTTGGCCGACCGGGCAGATACGCAGTATTTT. Amino acids: CASSLADRADTQYF.

This rearrangement joins TRBV24-1 to TRBJ2-2; possible D gene TRBD2, 6 bases. V was shortened by 4 bases and J by 5 bases, with 10 bases between the two germline ends. CDR1 is KGHDR and CDR2 is SFDVKD in the germline V gene. The CDR3 has 14 amino acids. The CDR3 spells CATSEGLPTGELFF. CDR3 DNA sequence: TGTGCCACCAGTGAGGGACTGCCAACCGGGGAGCTGTTTTTT.

This clone was picked up a small number of times. The chain recombines TRBV5-1 with TRBJ2-3; no firm D call. V lost 0 bases and J lost 2, with 7 bases in between. The germline CDR1 and CDR2 sequences are SGHRS and YFSETQ. The CDR3 has 14 residues. The CDR3 DNA is TGCGCCAGCAGCTTGGGCGAAGTCACAGATACGCAGTATTTT. It encodes CASSLGEVTDTQYF. Full variable domain (missing parts from reference TRBV5-1 and TRBJ2-3): KAGVTQTPRYLIKTRGQQVTLSCSPISGHRSVSWYQQTPGQGLQFLFEYFSETQRNKGNFPGRFSGRQFSNSRSEMNVSTLELGDSALYLCASSLGEVTDTQYFGPGTRLTVL.

This clone was seen once. This sequence joins TRBV7-2 and TRBJ2-1, with D maybe TRBD1 (6 bases). This CDR3 has 15 residues. Trimming shortened V by 2 bases and J by 10 bases, and 18 bases separated the two germline ends. Germline loops: CDR1 SGHTA, CDR2 FQGNSA. As DNA, the CDR3 is TGTGCCAGCAGCTTAACGGGACAAGGTATAGGGGAGCAGTTCTTC. Translating it yields CASSLTGQGIGEQFF.

About this clone itself: One end of the junction is discordant with germline, which a read error may explain. This chain links TRBV29-1 with TRBJ2-1; D remains ambiguous. The V gene's germline CDR1 is SQVTM and CDR2 ANQGSEA. This CDR3 has 10 residues. CDR3 in DNA: TGCAGCGTTGGTTACACTGAGCAGTTCTTC. This encodes CSVGYTEQFF.

A few counts support this clone. The rearrangement links TRBV4-3 to TRBJ2-3; D call uncertain. The germline V gene has CDR1 LGHNA and CDR2 YSLEER. V lost 1 base and J 2 bases, leaving 13 bases between the germline ends. The CDR3 spans 16 residues. The chain's CDR3 is CASSQVSDGHTDTQYF. The CDR3 DNA reads TGCGCCAGCAGCCAAGTTTCGGACGGCCACACAGATACGCAGTATTTT.

This rearrangement joins TRBV6-6 to TRBJ2-2; the match to TRBD1 covers 9 bases. The germline V gene encodes CDR1 MNHNY and CDR2 SVGAGI (reference sequence). The length of the CDR3 is 15 residues. J lost 7 bases, V lost 2 bases, and 5 bases had no gene match. This chain's CDR3 is CASSYGQGTSGELFF. CDR3 in DNA: TGTGCCAGCAGTTACGGACAGGGGACGAGCGGGGAGCTGTTTTTT.

The gene calls are TRBV21-1 and TRBJ2-1; the table calls TRBD2, which could not be checked here. TRBV21-1 is classified as a pseudogene. This CDR3 comprises 24 residues. The CDR3 DNA is TGTGCCAGCAGCACAGAATCCGGGACAGGGCAAAGTATGGGGACTAGCGGGGGCTTCAATGAGCAGTTCTTC. This gives the protein CASSTESGTGQSMGTSGGFNEQFF.